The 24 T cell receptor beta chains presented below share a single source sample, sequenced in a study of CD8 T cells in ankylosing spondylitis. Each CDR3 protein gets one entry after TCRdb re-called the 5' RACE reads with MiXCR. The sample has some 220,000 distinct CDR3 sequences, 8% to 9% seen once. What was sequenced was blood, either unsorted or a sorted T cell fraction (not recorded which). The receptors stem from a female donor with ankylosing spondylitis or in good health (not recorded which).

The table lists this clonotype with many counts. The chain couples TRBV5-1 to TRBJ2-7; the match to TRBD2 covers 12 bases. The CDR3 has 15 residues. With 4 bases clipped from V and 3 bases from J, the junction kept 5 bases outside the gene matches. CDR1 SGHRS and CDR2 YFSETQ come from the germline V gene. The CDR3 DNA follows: TGCGCCAGCAGCGGAGGACTAGCGGGAATCTACGAGCAGTACTTC. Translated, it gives CASSGGLAGIYEQYF.

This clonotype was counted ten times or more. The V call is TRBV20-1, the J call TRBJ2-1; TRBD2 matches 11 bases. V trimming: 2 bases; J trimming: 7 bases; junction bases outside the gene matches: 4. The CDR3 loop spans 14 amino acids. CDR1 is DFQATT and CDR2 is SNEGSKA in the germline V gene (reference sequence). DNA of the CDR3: TGCAGTGCTAGACCCCTAGCGGGAGGAAATGAGCAGTTCTTC. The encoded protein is CSARPLAGGNEQFF.

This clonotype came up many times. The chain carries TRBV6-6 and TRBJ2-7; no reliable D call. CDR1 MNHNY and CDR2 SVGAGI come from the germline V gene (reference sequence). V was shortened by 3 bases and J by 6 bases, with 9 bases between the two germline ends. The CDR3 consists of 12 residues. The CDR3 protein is CASSYIMGEQYF. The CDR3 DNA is TGTGCCAGCAGTTATATCATGGGCGAGCAGTACTTC.

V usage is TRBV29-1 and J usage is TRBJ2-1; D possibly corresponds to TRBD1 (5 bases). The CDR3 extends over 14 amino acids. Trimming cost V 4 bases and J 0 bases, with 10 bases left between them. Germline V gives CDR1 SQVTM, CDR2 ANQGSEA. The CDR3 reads CSVAGKSSYNEQFF. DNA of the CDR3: TGCAGCGTTGCAGGGAAAAGCTCCTACAATGAGCAGTTCTTC.

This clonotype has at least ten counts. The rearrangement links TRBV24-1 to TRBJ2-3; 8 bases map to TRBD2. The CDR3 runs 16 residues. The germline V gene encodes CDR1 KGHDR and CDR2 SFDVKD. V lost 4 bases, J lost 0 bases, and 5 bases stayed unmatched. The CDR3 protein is CATSDPTSESTDTQYF. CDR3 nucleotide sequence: TGTGCCACCAGTGACCCGACTAGCGAGAGCACAGATACGCAGTATTTT.

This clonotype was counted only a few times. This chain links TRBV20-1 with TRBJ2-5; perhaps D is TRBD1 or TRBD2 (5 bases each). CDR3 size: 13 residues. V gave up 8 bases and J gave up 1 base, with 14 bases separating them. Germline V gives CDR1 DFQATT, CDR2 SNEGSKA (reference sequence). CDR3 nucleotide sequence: TGCAGTTCTTCCCAGGGACCCCAAGAGACCCAGTACTTC. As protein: CSSSQGPQETQYF.

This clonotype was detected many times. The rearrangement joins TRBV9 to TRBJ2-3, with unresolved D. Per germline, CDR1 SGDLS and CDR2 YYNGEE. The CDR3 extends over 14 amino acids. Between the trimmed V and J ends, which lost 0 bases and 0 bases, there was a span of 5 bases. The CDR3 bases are TGTGCCAGCAGCGTAGGGCCCAGCACAGATACGCAGTATTTT. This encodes CASSVGPSTDTQYF.

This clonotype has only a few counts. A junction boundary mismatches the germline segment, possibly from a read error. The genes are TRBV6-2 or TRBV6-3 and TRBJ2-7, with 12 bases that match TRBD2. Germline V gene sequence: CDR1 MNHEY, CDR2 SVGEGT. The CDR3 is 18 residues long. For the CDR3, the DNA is TGTACCAGCAGTTACGACGGACTAGCGGGATCCCACCGGGGCGAGCAGTACTTC. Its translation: CTSSYDGLAGSHRGEQYF.

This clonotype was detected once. CDR3 DNA: TGTGCCAGCAGCTCCCAGGGGTCGTCGGACACTGAAGCTTTCTTT. Amino acids: CASSSQGSSDTEAFF. The chain has TRBV7-6 and TRBJ1-1; perhaps TRBD1 as D (6 bases). This CDR3 has 15 residues. V was pared by 4 bases and J by 3 bases, with 15 bases between. CDR1 SGHVS and CDR2 FNYEAQ come from the germline V gene.

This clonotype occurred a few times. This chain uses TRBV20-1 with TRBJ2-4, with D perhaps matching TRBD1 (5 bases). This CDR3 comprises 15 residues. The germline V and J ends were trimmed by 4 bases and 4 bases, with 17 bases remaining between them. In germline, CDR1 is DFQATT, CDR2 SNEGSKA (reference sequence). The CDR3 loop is CSANAHLGDKNIQYF. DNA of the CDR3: TGCAGTGCTAACGCCCATCTAGGGGATAAAAACATTCAGTACTTC.

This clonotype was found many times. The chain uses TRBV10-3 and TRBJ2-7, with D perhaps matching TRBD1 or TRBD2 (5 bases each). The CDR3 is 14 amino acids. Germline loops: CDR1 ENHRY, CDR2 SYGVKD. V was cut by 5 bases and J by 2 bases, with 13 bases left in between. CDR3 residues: CAISLSGRTYEQYF. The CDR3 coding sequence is TGTGCCATCAGTCTCTCGGGACGGACCTACGAGCAGTACTTC.

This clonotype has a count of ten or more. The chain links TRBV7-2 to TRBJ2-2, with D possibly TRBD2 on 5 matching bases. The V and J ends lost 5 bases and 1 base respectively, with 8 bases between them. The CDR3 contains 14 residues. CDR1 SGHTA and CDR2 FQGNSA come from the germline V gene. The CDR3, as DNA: TGTGCCAGCAGCCTAGGAGGGAACACCGGGGAGCTGTTTTTT. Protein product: CASSLGGNTGELFF.

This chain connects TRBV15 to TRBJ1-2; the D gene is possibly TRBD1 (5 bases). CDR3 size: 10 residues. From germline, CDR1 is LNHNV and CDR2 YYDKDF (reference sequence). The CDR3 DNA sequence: TGTGCAATCTTGGGGGATGGCTACACCTTC. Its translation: CAILGDGYTF.

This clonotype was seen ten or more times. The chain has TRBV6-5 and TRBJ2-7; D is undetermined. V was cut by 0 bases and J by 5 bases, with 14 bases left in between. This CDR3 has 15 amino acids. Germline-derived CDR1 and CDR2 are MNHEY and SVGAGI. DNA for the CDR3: TGTGCCAGCAGTTACTCGAACGGCCCCCCGAACGAGCAGTACTTC. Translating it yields CASSYSNGPPNEQYF.

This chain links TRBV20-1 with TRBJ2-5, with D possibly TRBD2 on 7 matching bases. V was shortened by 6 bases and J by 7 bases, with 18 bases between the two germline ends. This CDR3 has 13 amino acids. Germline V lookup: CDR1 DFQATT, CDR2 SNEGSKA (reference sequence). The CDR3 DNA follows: TGCAGTGCGGGGGGGCCCTCCCCGGGGACCCAGTACTTC. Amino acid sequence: CSAGGPSPGTQYF.

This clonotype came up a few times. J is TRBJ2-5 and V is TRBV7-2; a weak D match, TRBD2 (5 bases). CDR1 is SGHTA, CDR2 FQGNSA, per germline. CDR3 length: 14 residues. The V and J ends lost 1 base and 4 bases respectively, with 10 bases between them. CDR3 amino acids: CASSLDTRGETQYF. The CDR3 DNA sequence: TGTGCCAGCAGCTTAGATACTCGGGGAGAGACCCAGTACTTC.

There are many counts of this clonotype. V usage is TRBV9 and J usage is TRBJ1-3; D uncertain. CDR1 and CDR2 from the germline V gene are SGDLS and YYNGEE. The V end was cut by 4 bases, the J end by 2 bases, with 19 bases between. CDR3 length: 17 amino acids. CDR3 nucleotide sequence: TGTGCCAGCAGCCCGAGGAGGGCAGACACTACTGGAAACACCATATATTTT. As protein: CASSPRRADTTGNTIYF.

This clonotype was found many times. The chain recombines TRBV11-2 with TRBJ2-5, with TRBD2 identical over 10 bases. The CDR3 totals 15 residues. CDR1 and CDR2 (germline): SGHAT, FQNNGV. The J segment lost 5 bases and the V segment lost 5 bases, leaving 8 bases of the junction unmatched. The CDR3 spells CASSRISGGTETQYF. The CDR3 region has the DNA TGTGCCAGCAGCAGGATTAGCGGGGGGACGGAGACCCAGTACTTC.

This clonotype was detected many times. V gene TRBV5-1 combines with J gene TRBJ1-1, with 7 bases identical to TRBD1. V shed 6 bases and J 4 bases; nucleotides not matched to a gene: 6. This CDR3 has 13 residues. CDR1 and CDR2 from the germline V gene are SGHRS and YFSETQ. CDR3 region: CASKETGVTEAFF. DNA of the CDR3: TGCGCCAGCAAGGAAACAGGGGTCACTGAAGCTTTCTTT. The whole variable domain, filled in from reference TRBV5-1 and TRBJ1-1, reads KAGVTQTPRYLIKTRGQQVTLSCSPISGHRSVSWYQQTPGQGLQFLFEYFSETQRNKGNFPGRFSGRQFSNSRSEMNVSTLELGDSALYLCASKETGVTEAFFGQGTRLTVV.

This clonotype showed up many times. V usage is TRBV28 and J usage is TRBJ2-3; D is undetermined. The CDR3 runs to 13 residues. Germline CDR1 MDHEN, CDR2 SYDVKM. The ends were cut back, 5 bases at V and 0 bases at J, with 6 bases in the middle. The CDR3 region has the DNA TGTGCCAGCAGTATGACTAGCACAGATACGCAGTATTTT. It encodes CASSMTSTDTQYF.

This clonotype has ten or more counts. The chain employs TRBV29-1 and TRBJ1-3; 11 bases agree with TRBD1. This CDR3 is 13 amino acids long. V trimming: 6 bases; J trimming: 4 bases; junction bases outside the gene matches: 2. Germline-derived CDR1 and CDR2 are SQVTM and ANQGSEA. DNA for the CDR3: TGCAGCGTGGGACAGGGGGGCGGAAACACCATATATTTT. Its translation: CSVGQGGGNTIYF.

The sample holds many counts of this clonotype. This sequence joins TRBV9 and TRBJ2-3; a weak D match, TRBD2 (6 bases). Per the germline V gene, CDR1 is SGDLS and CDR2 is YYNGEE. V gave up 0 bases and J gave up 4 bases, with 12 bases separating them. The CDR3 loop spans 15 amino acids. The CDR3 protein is CASSVGREGSDTQYF. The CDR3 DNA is TGTGCCAGCAGCGTAGGGCGGGAAGGGTCAGATACGCAGTATTTT.

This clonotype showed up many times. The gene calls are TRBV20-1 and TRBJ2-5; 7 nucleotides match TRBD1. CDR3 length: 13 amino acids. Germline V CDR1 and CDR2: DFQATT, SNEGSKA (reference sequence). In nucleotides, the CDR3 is TGCAGCTCTACCCACAGGGGACAAGAGACCCAGTACTTC. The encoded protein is CSSTHRGQETQYF.

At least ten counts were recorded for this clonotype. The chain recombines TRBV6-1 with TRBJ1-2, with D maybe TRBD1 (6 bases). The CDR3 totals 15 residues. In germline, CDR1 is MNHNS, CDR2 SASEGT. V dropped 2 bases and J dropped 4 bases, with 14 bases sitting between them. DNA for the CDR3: TGTGCCAGCAGTGAAAGTGGGGGGGCGTTCTATGGCTACACCTTC. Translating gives CASSESGGAFYGYTF.